These T cell receptor beta chains were read from a single sample in a study of T cells in localized non-small cell lung cancer. Profiling relied on immunoSEQ multiplex PCR, and the TCRdb table lists in-frame clones only, not all of them. This sample has roughly 35,000 clones, with around nine tenths found just once. The starting material was peripheral blood, obtained before any cancer treatment. The receptors shown here come from a female donor at least 60 years old with stage I lung adenocarcinoma. The CDR3 runs from the conserved cysteine through the conserved F or W. The D gene is left open where the match is weak. Clone size is stated in some rows and not others, as once, few, many or a class when expanded.

cdr3_length j_call clone_size d_call v_call cdr3_nt cdr3_aa
14 TRBJ1-3 - - TRBV7-9 TGTGCCAGCACCTTAAACTACACTGGAAACACCATATATTTT CASTLNYTGNTIYF
12 TRBJ1-2 once TRBD1 TRBV16 TGTGCCAGCAGGACAGGGGAAGGGGGCTACACCTTC CASRTGEGGYTF
16 TRBJ1-3 - - TRBV5-1 TGCGCCAGCAGCTTGGGACAGTTAGACTCTGGAAACACCATATATTTT CASSLGQLDSGNTIYF
11 TRBJ1-2 few - TRBV2 TGTGCCAGCACGGCCAGCTATGGCTACACCTTC CASTASYGYTF
12 TRBJ1-3 - - TRBV11-3 TGTGCCAGCAGCTTGTCTGGAAACACCATATATTTT CASSLSGNTIYF
15 TRBJ1-2 - - TRBV28 TGTGCCAGCAGTGGGCCCCGACAGACCAACTATGGCTACACCTTC CASSGPRQTNYGYTF
19 TRBJ2-6 - - TRBV11-2 TGTGCCAGCAGCCCAATAAAGGCGGGGTGGGGGTCTGGGGCCAACGTCCTGACTTTC CASSPIKAGWGSGANVLTF
18 TRBJ2-5 - TRBD1 TRBV11-3 TGTGCCAGCAGCTTCAGGGAGATTAGGACAGGTGGACAAGAGACCCAGTACTTC CASSFREIRTGGQETQYF
17 TRBJ1-6 - TRBD1 TRBV7-2 TGTGCCAGCAGCTTAGCGGGACAGGGAAGAGGTGGATCACCCCTCCACTTT CASSLAGQGRGGSPLHF
17 TRBJ2-7 - - TRBV19 TGTGCCAGTCGTACGTCCCACGTTGCTCCGATTTCCTACGAGCAGTACTTC CASRTSHVAPISYEQYF
13 TRBJ2-2 - - TRBV5-1 TGCGCCAGCAGCTTGGAGGGTCCCGGGGAGCTGTTTTTT CASSLEGPGELFF
14 TRBJ2-5 - - TRBV4-1 TGCGCCAGCAGCCCGCCGGGTTTCGGAGAGACCCAGTACTTC CASSPPGFGETQYF
15 TRBJ2-2 - TRBD1 TRBV18 TGTGCCAGCTCACCAGGGACAGGGGTGACCGGGGAGCTGTTTTTT CASSPGTGVTGELFF
15 TRBJ1-1 - - TRBV5-1 TGCGCCAGCAAGTATACGCGCGACCTTCACACTGAAGCTTTCTTT CASKYTRDLHTEAFF
11 TRBJ1-2 - - TRBV20-1 TGCAGTGCCATAGAACGGGCCGGCTACACCTTC CSAIERAGYTF
16 TRBJ2-5 - TRBD1 TRBV10-3 TGTGCCATCAGTGTAGGAAGGACAGGGGGCCGGGAGACCCAGTACTTC CAISVGRTGGRETQYF
15 TRBJ2-3 - TRBD2 TRBV10-3 TGTGCCATCAGTGAGATTAGCGGGGTCACAGATACGCAGTATTTT CAISEISGVTDTQYF
18 TRBJ1-2 - TRBD1 TRBV9 TGTGCCAGCAGCCTCCCCCGGACAGGGGGCGAGGGTAACTATGGCTACACCTTC CASSLPRTGGEGNYGYTF
15 TRBJ1-1 - - TRBV6-5 TGTGCCAGCAGTTCTCCGGTCGGGGGGGACACTGAAGCTTTCTTT CASSSPVGGDTEAFF
15 TRBJ1-1 - - TRBV6-5 TGTGCCAGCAGTTACGGGGGGCTCGGGAACACTGAAGCTTTCTTT CASSYGGLGNTEAFF
14 TRBJ2-5 - TRBD1 TRBV2 TGTGCCAGCAGTGAACGCGGACAGGGGGCGACCCAGTACTTC CASSERGQGATQYF
14 TRBJ1-2 - TRBD1 TRBV5-1 TGCGCCAGCAACGTACAGGGGGAGAACTATGGCTACACCTTC CASNVQGENYGYTF
16 TRBJ2-3 - - TRBV9 TGTGCCAGCAGCGCGGCGGGGGGACAGTTAACAGATACGCAGTATTTT CASSAAGGQLTDTQYF
19 TRBJ1-5 - - TRBV7-2 TGTGCCAGCAGCTTATCGAATATATGGAGCCCCGGAGCCAATCAGCCCCAGCATTTT CASSLSNIWSPGANQPQHF
18 TRBJ1-6 - - TRBV7-6 TGTGCCAGCAGCATCAACGGGGCGGGGAGCGTGTTGAATTCACCCCTCCACTTT CASSINGAGSVLNSPLHF
12 TRBJ1-1 - - TRBV11-3 TGTGCCAGCAGCTTAAGGGACACTGAAGCTTTCTTT CASSLRDTEAFF
16 TRBJ2-1 - TRBD2 TRBV4-2 TGTGCCAGCAGCCCGGCTAGCGGGGGCACCTACAATGAGCAGTTCTTC CASSPASGGTYNEQFF
13 TRBJ1-4 - - TRBV28 TGTGCCAGCCTTTTGGGTGGGGATGAAAAACTGTTTTTT CASLLGGDEKLFF
16 TRBJ1-2 once - TRBV7-9 TGTGCCAGCAGCTCGGCCGTTTACCACCGCGACTATGGCTACACCTTC CASSSAVYHRDYGYTF
15 TRBJ2-5 - - TRBV5-1 TGCGCCAGCAGCCCCCGGACAGACCTACAAGAGACCCAGTACTTC CASSPRTDLQETQYF
15 TRBJ2-7 - TRBD1 TRBV4-1 TGCGCCAGCAGCCTACAGTCCAGGGGGACCTACGAGCAGTACTTC CASSLQSRGTYEQYF
17 TRBJ1-1 - - TRBV5-1 TGCGCCAGCAGCCATGGCGCAGGGCGCGGCATGAACACTGAAGCTTTCTTT CASSHGAGRGMNTEAFF
16 TRBJ1-2 - - TRBV27 TGTGCCAGCACCCCTCTAGTCGGACAGAGGGACTATGGCTACACCTTC CASTPLVGQRDYGYTF
14 TRBJ1-5 - - TRBV28 TGTGCCAGCAGTCGGACAGTTAGCAATCAGCCCCAGCATTTT CASSRTVSNQPQHF
15 TRBJ1-1 - TRBD1 TRBV2 TGTGCCAGCAGTGAAGCCCGACAGGGATATACTGAAGCTTTCTTT CASSEARQGYTEAFF
15 TRBJ2-5 - TRBD1 TRBV7-8 TGTGCCAGCATCCCCACCCGGACAGGGGGAGAGACCCAGTACTTC CASIPTRTGGETQYF
14 TRBJ2-3 - - TRBV6-1 TGTGCCACTGCCCTAGAGGGACCGGGTGATACGCAGTATTTT CATALEGPGDTQYF
17 TRBJ2-1 - - TRBV15 TGTGCCACCAGCAGGTTCAGGGGTGCGGAGATCTACAATGAGCAGTTCTTC CATSRFRGAEIYNEQFF
14 TRBJ1-1 - - TRBV7-9 TGTGCCAGCAGCGCCGGAGTGGGAGGGACTGAAGCTTTCTTT CASSAGVGGTEAFF
13 TRBJ1-1 - - TRBV2 TGTGCCAGCACTGTGACAGTAGTGACTGAAGCTTTCTTT CASTVTVVTEAFF
16 TRBJ2-7 - - TRBV21-1 TGTGCCAGCAGCAGGAGGGACACTACAAGCTCCTACGAGCAGTACTTC CASSRRDTTSSYEQYF
15 TRBJ2-3 - - TRBV5-4 TGTGCCAGCAGCTTGGACGGTCGGGAGTCAGATACGCAGTATTTT CASSLDGRESDTQYF
16 TRBJ2-2 once - TRBV4-2 TGTGCCAGCAGCCATGCATCAAGCGGGTACCCCGGGGAGCTGTTTTTT CASSHASSGYPGELFF
13 TRBJ2-5 - - TRBV7-9 TGTGCCAGCAGCTTTGGGCGTACAGAGACCCAGTACTTC CASSFGRTETQYF